Below, 24 T cell receptor beta chains from the same sample are listed, as sequenced in a study of T cell responses to AZD1222 COVID-19 vaccine. Libraries were prepared by immunoSEQ multiplex PCR; TCRdb keeps only in-frame clonotypes and omits some of them. The table shows about 170,000 clones, with over 75% occurring only once. The sequencing used peripheral blood, collected on day 0 of AZD1222 vaccination. The receptors shown here come from an adult in good health.

Here the CDR3 DNA reads TGTGCCAGCAGCGACTGGCGAAGTTGGAATGAGCAGTTCTTC. Translated: CASSDWRSWNEQFF. The rearrangement uses TRBV25-1 and TRBJ2-1; D gene uncertain. The V and J ends lost 6 bases and 7 bases respectively, with 16 bases between them. The CDR3 is 14 amino acids. Per the germline V gene, CDR1 is MGHDK and CDR2 is SYGVNS.

The chain uses TRBV9 and TRBJ1-6; no reliable D call. Germline lookup yields CDR1 SGDLS and CDR2 YYNGEE. V was clipped by 4 bases and J by 6 bases, with 8 bases between them. The CDR3 loop spans 13 amino acids. In DNA, the CDR3 is TGTGCCAGCAGCCCTGAGATTAATTCACCCCTCCACTTT. This codes for CASSPEINSPLHF. Using reference TRBV9 and TRBJ1-6 for the parts outside the CDR3, the full variable domain is DSGVTQTPKHLITATGQRVTLRCSPRSGDLSVYWYQQSLDQGLQFLIQYYNGEERAKGNILERFSAQQFPDLHSELNLSSLELGDSALYFCASSPEINSPLHFGNGTRLTVT.

The V and J genes are TRBV6-1 and TRBJ1-6; no firm D call. Trimming took 3 bases from V and 8 from J, leaving 17 bases between them. CDR1 is MNHNS, CDR2 SASEGT, per germline. The CDR3 extends over 16 amino acids. The CDR3 DNA follows: TGTGCCAGCAGTGATCCCCATGACCGCGCCGATTCACCCCTCCACTTT. Translated, it gives CASSDPHDRADSPLHF.

DNA of the CDR3: TGTGCCAGCAGTTTCTCAATAGGCGGAGAGACCCAGTACTTC. Translating it yields CASSFSIGGETQYF. The chain has TRBV2 and TRBJ2-5; unclear D gene. The CDR3 sequence is 14 residues long. Per germline, CDR1 SNHLY and CDR2 FYNNEI. The V gene lost 5 bases and the J gene lost 4 bases, with 14 bases spanning the gap.

The chain recombines TRBV11-2 with TRBJ2-2; D not resolved. Germline V gives CDR1 SGHAT, CDR2 FQNNGV. V lost 2 bases to trimming and J lost 6 bases, with 7 bases between them. There are 13 residues in the CDR3. The CDR3 region is CASSLSAPGELFF. The CDR3 DNA is TGTGCCAGCAGCTTATCCGCCCCCGGGGAGCTGTTTTTT.

This chain joins TRBV7-9 and TRBJ2-3; no reliable D call. From germline, CDR1 is SEHNR and CDR2 FQNEAQ (reference sequence). The CDR3 is 18 amino acids. Trimming removed 1 base from V and 0 bases from J, with 17 bases in between. This chain's CDR3 is CASSLDTETVSSTDTQYF. In DNA form, the CDR3 reads TGTGCCAGCAGCTTAGACACCGAGACGGTTTCTAGCACAGATACGCAGTATTTT.

CDR3 coding DNA: TGTGCCAGCAGCCCCTGGGGCGGGGGGGATGGCTACACCTTC. It codes for CASSPWGGGDGYTF. This chain links TRBV3-1 (or the pseudogene TRBV3-2) with TRBJ1-2, with D maybe TRBD1 (5 bases). Germline V gene sequence: CDR1 LGHDT, CDR2 YNNKEL (reference sequence). The CDR3 is 14 residues long. Trimming stripped 4 bases from V and 6 bases from J, with 15 bases between.

This sequence joins TRBV10-3 and TRBJ2-1; 9 bases are shared with TRBD1. CDR3 length: 13 residues. V was clipped by 10 bases and J by 5 bases; unmatched bases: 6. Germline V lookup: CDR1 ENHRY, CDR2 SYGVKD. DNA for the CDR3: TGTGCCACCCTACAGGGGGCAAACAATGAGCAGTTCTTC. This translates into CATLQGANNEQFF.

The J gene is TRBJ2-1, the V gene TRBV7-9, with D maybe TRBD1 (5 bases). The CDR3 is 14 amino acids. The V end lost 1 base, the J end lost 7 bases, and 11 bases lay between the germline ends. The V gene's germline CDR1 is SEHNR and CDR2 FQNEAQ (reference sequence). The chain's CDR3 is CASSLDLGVNEQFF. The CDR3, as DNA: TGTGCCAGCAGCTTAGATTTAGGGGTGAATGAGCAGTTCTTC.

The chain has TRBV9 and TRBJ2-1; D tentatively fits TRBD1 or TRBD2 (6 bases each). Per germline, CDR1 SGDLS and CDR2 YYNGEE. Trimming removed 7 bases from V and 4 bases from J, with 12 bases in between. There are 13 residues in the CDR3. The CDR3 is CASGGPGYNEQFF. The CDR3 bases are TGTGCCAGCGGGGGGCCAGGGTACAATGAGCAGTTCTTC.

The chain recombines TRBV5-6 with TRBJ2-1, with TRBD1 matching over 10 bases. V dropped 4 bases and J dropped 1; count of bases not matched to a gene: 8. This CDR3 region has 17 residues. Germline loops: CDR1 SGHDT, CDR2 YYEEEE. DNA of the CDR3: TGTGCCAGCAGCATACGGACAGGGGGTTTGTCCTACAATGAGCAGTTCTTC. It codes for CASSIRTGGLSYNEQFF.

The J gene is TRBJ2-3, the V gene TRBV28; 8 bases agree with TRBD2. Germline V gene lookup returns CDR1 MDHEN and CDR2 SYDVKM. Trimming took 3 bases from V and 5 from J; bases not matched to a gene: 7. This CDR3 has 15 amino acids. CDR3 coding DNA: TGTGCCAGCAGTTTCGTCGCGGGGGGAGGAGATACGCAGTATTTT. It is translated as CASSFVAGGGDTQYF.

This chain connects TRBV4-1 to TRBJ2-5; 10 bases fit TRBD2. The CDR3 is 18 amino acids. Trimming at V came to 0 bases and at J to 2 bases, leaving 9 bases not matched to a gene. Germline CDR1 MGHRA, CDR2 YSYEKL. CDR3 loop: CASSQDGSGGSNQETQYF. The CDR3, as DNA: TGCGCCAGCAGCCAAGACGGTAGCGGGGGGTCCAATCAAGAGACCCAGTACTTC.

The chain is built from TRBV14 and TRBJ2-7, with D possibly called TRBD1 or TRBD2 (5 bases each). Germline CDR1 is SGHDN and CDR2 is FVKESK. V was pared by 5 bases and J by 0 bases, with 14 bases between. This CDR3 comprises 15 residues. CDR3 DNA: TGTGCCAGCAGCACACCGGGACGGAGCTCCTACGAGCAGTACTTC. The encoded protein is CASSTPGRSSYEQYF.

The rearrangement uses TRBV9 and TRBJ2-1; the D gene is possibly TRBD1 (5 bases). Germline V CDR1 and CDR2: SGDLS, YYNGEE. Trimming cost V 0 bases and J 5 bases, with 9 bases left between them. The CDR3 contains 14 residues. The CDR3 nucleotides read TGTGCCAGCAGCGTAGGTGACAGCGACAATGAGCAGTTCTTC. It translates to CASSVGDSDNEQFF.

This clone appeared once. The V gene is TRBV4-3, the J gene TRBJ2-7; 9 nucleotides line up with TRBD1. Germline V gives CDR1 LGHNA, CDR2 YSLEER. Trimming cost V 4 bases and J 3 bases; bases outside gene matches: 4. The CDR3 extends over 14 amino acids. DNA for the CDR3: TGCGCCAGCAGCCCCGGGACAGGGCTCTACGAGCAGTACTTC. Translation gives CASSPGTGLYEQYF.

This clone was counted a single time. The rearrangement uses TRBV3-1 (or the pseudogene TRBV3-2) and TRBJ1-2; 9 nucleotides match TRBD1. From germline, CDR1 is LGHDT and CDR2 YNNKEL (reference sequence). This CDR3 is 14 amino acids long. With 3 bases clipped from V and 7 bases from J, the junction kept 6 bases outside the gene matches. Written as DNA, the CDR3 is TGTGCCAGCAGCCACGGGGACAGGGAGGTTGGCTACACCTTC. Residues: CASSHGDREVGYTF.

The gene calls are TRBV5-1 and TRBJ1-2; the D is unclear. This CDR3 is built from 14 residues. V dropped 0 bases and J dropped 2 bases, with 8 bases sitting between them. Per germline, CDR1 SGHRS and CDR2 YFSETQ. The CDR3 region has the DNA TGCGCCAGCAGCTTGGCTGGCGCCAACTATGGCTACACCTTC. Amino acid sequence: CASSLAGANYGYTF.

The chain uses TRBV4-3 and TRBJ2-2; 7 nucleotides line up with TRBD1. V was clipped by 4 bases and J by 4 bases; unmatched bases: 6. Per germline, CDR1 LGHNA and CDR2 YSLEER. The length of the CDR3 is 15 residues. The CDR3 sequence is CASSPDRVPTGELFF. The CDR3 region has the DNA TGCGCCAGCAGCCCCGACAGGGTTCCCACCGGGGAGCTGTTTTTT.

The genes are TRBV4-1 and TRBJ2-1; 11 nucleotides align to TRBD2. The V and J ends lost 6 bases and 6 bases, in that order; junction bases with no gene match: 10. Germline values: CDR1 MGHRA, CDR2 YSYEKL. The CDR3 extends over 16 amino acids. The DNA of the CDR3 is TGCGCCAGCAGACTGTATAGCGGGGGGGCGGGCAATGAGCAGTTCTTC. The encoded protein is CASRLYSGGAGNEQFF.

This rearrangement joins TRBV27 to TRBJ1-2; the D gene is possibly TRBD1 (5 bases). Germline CDR1 MNHEY, CDR2 SMNVEV (reference sequence). V lost 5 bases and J lost 4, with 17 bases in between. CDR3 length: 15 amino acids. CDR3 sequence: CASSPGGGVGYGYTF. The CDR3 nucleotides read TGTGCCAGCAGTCCTGGGGGGGGTGTGGGCTATGGCTACACCTTC.

The J gene is TRBJ2-4, the V gene TRBV6-2 or TRBV6-3, with D hard to call. The V end was cut by 4 bases, the J end by 2 bases, with 6 bases between. In germline, CDR1 is MNHEY, CDR2 SVGEGT. This CDR3 has 13 residues. CDR3 nucleotides: TGTGCCAGCAGTTGGTTGACCAAAAACATTCAGTACTTC. It encodes CASSWLTKNIQYF.

This clone was seen just once. This chain uses TRBV10-3 with TRBJ1-2; D ambiguous. The CDR3 consists of 11 residues. The germline gives CDR1 ENHRY, CDR2 SYGVKD. Deletions cut 10 bases from V and 6 bases from J, with 12 bases between. CDR3 nucleotides: TGTGCCACCCAAGTTGGGGATGGCTACACCTTC. It codes for CATQVGDGYTF.

In nucleotides, the CDR3 is TGTGCCAGCAGCTTAGCGACGGGGAGTAGATCCTACGAGCAGTACTTC. Residues: CASSLATGSRSYEQYF. The rearrangement uses TRBV7-6 and TRBJ2-7, with a weak D call TRBD2 (5 bases). V gave up 0 bases and J gave up 1 base, with 13 bases separating them. There are 16 residues in the CDR3. Germline loops: CDR1 SGHVS, CDR2 FNYEAQ. The full variable domain, its missing parts supplied by reference TRBV7-6 and TRBJ2-7, is GAGVSQSPRYKVTKRGQDVALRCDPISGHVSLYWYRQALGQGPEFLTYFNYEAQQDKSGLPNDRFSAERPEGSISTLTIQRTEQRDSAMYRCASSLATGSRSYEQYFGPGTRLTVT.